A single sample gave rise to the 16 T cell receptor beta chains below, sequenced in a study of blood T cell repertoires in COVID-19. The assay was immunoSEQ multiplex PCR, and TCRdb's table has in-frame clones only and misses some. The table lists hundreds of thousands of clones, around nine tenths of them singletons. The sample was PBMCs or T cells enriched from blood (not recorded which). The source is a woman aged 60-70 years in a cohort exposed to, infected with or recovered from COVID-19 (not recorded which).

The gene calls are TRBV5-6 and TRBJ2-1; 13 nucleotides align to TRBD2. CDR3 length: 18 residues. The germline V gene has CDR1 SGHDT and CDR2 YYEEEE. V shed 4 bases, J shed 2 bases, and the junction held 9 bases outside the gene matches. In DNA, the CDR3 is TGTGCCAGCAGCCATGGGACTAGCGGGATCGGTCCCTACAATGAGCAGTTCTTC. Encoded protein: CASSHGTSGIGPYNEQFF.

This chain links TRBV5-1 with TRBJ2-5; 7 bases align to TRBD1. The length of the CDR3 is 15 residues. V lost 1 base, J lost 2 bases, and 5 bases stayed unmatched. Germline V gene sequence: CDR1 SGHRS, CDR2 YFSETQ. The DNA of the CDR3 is TGCGCCAGCAGCTTGTCAAGGGGGCGACAAGAGACCCAGTACTTC. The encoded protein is CASSLSRGRQETQYF.

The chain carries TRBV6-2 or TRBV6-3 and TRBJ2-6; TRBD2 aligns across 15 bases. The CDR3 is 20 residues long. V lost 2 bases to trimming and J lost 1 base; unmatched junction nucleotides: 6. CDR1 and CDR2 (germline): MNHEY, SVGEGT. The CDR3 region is CASSYEGLAGGRSGANVLTF. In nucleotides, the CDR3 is TGTGCCAGCAGTTACGAGGGACTAGCGGGAGGACGGTCTGGGGCCAACGTCCTGACTTTC.

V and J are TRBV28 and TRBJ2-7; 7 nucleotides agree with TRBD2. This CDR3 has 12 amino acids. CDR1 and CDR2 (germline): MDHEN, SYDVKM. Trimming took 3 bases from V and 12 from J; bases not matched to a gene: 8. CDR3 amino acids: CASSLGGDEGYF. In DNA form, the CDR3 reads TGTGCCAGCAGTTTGGGGGGGGACGAGGGGTACTTC.

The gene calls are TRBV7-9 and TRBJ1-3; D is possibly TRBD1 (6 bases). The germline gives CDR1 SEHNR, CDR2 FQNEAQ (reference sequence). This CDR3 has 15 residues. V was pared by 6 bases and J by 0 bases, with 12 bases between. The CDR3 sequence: CASRPDRSSGNTIYF. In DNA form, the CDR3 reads TGTGCCAGCAGACCGGACAGAAGCTCTGGAAACACCATATATTTT.

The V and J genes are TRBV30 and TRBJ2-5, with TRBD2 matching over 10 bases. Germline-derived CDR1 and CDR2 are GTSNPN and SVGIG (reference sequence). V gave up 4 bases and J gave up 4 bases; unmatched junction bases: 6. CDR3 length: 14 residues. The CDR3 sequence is CAWKLAGIRETQYF. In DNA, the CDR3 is TGTGCCTGGAAACTAGCGGGGATTCGAGAGACCCAGTACTTC.

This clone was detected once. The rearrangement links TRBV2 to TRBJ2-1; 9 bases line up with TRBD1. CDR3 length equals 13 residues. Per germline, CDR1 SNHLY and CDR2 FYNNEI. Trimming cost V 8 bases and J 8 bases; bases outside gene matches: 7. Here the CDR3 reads CASPGQGTHEQFF. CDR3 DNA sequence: TGTGCCAGCCCGGGACAGGGAACACATGAGCAGTTCTTC.

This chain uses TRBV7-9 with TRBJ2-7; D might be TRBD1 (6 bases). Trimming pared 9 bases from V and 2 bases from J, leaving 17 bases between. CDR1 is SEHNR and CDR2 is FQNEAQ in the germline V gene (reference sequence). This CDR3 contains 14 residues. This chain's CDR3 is CASTRDKVPYEQYF. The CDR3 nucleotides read TGTGCCAGTACCCGGGACAAAGTGCCCTACGAGCAGTACTTC.

CDR3 nucleotides: TGTGCCAGCAGTTTAAGGGACAGGGTTGGGCAGTACTTC. It codes for CASSLRDRVGQYF. This chain links TRBV12-3 or TRBV12-4 with TRBJ2-7, with 9 bases fitting TRBD1. With 2 bases clipped from V and 9 bases from J, the junction kept 5 bases outside the gene matches. This CDR3 has 13 amino acids.

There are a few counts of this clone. CDR3 coding DNA: TGTGCCAGCAGCTTGGACAGGGTAGATGAAAAACTGTTTTTT. Translated, it gives CASSLDRVDEKLFF. This chain connects TRBV5-6 to TRBJ1-4; a weak D match, TRBD1 (6 bases). V lost 0 bases to trimming and J lost 6 bases, with 9 bases between them. The CDR3 totals 14 residues. The V gene's germline CDR1 is SGHDT and CDR2 YYEEEE.

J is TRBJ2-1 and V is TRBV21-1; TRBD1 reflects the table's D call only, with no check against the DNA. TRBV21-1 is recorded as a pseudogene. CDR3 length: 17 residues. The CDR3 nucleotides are TGTGCCGGCCCGGGACAGGGCGTCCGCGGGGACTACAATGAGCAGTTCTTC. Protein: CAGPGQGVRGDYNEQFF.

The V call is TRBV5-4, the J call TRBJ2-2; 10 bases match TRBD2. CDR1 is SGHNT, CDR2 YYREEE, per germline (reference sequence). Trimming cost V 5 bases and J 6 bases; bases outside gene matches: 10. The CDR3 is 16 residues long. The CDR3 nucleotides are TGTGCCAGCAGGTTAAAAAGCGGGAGGGTCCCCGGGGAGCTGTTTTTT. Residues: CASRLKSGRVPGELFF.

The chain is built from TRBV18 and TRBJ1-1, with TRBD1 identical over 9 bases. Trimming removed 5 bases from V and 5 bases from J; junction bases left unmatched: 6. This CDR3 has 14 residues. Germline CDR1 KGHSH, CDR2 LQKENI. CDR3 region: CASSSGQGKTEAFF. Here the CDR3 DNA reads TGTGCCAGCTCATCGGGACAGGGTAAAACTGAAGCTTTCTTT.

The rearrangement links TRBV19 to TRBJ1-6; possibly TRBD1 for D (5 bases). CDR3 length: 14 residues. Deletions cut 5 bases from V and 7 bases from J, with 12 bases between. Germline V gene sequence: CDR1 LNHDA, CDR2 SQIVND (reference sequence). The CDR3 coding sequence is TGTGCCAGTAGTGTCCAGGGTAACAATTCACCCCTCCACTTT. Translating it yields CASSVQGNNSPLHF.

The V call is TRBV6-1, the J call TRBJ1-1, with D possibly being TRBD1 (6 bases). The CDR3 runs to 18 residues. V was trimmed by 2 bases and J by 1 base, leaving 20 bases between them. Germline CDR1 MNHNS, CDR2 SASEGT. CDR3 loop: CASSEYWQGSTKNTEAFF. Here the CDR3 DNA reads TGTGCCAGCAGTGAATATTGGCAGGGGTCAACAAAGAACACTGAAGCTTTCTTT.

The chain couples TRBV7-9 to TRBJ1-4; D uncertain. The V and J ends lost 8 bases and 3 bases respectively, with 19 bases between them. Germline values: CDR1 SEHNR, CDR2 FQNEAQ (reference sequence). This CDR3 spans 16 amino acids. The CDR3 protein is CASGREGVFPNEKLFF. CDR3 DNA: TGTGCCAGCGGCCGGGAGGGCGTTTTCCCTAATGAAAAACTGTTTTTT.